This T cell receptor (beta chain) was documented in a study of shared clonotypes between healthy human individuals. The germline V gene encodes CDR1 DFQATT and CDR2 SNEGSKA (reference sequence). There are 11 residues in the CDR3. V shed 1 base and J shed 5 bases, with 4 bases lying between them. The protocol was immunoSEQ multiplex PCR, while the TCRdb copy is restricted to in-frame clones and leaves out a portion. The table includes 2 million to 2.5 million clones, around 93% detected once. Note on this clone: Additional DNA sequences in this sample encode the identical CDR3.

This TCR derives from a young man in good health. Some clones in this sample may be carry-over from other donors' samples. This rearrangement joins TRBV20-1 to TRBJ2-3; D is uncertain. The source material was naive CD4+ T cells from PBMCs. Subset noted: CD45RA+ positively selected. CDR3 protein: CSARAGDTQYF. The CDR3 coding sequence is TGCAGTGCTAGAGCAGGAGATACGCAGTATTTT.